This record looks at one T cell receptor beta chain sequence and its context. The antigen it binds to is not known. Qualities for individual bases were not recorded, and no much larger clone is one base off. CDR1 is given as MDHEN and CDR2 as SYDVKM, both from the germline V gene. The CDR3 holds 16 amino acids from the cysteine to the phenylalanine. CDR3 DNA is the only sequence kept; it has 48 bases, read in frame from the first base. V drops 4 bases and J drops 7 bases, leaving 20 bases in between. Patients with a history of autoimmune disease or receiving systemic immunosuppression were excluded from the trial. In every dose cohort, peripheral blood was drawn for TCR sequencing at baseline, cycle 4 day 1, and cycle 7 day 1. The samples were taken from a phase I, first-in-human, multicenter, open-label dose-escalation trial of ivuxolimab. Adults with locally advanced or metastatic melanoma, renal cell, hepatocellular, or head and neck squamous cell carcinoma were enrolled in the trial. Before TCR sequencing, CD4+ T cells and CD8+ T cells were sorted from peripheral blood as separate populations.

This record belongs to a study of OX40 agonist ivuxolimab in advanced cancers. About the investigation overall: Ivuxolimab was an agonistic, fully human IgG2 monoclonal antibody directed against OX40 (CD134), a costimulatory receptor. Intravenous ivuxolimab was administered to patients every 2 weeks at six dose levels: 0.01, 0.1, 0.3, 1.5, 3 and 10 mg/kg. Among the roughly 50 dose-escalation patients, around 19 had hepatocellular carcinoma, approximately 15 melanoma, 9 renal cell carcinoma and 9 head and neck cancer. In the dose-escalation cohort, roughly 80% of patients were male, and the mean age was roughly 60 years, with a range of about 23 to 80. Prior anti-PD-1, anti-PD-L1 or anti-CTLA-4 therapy was permitted, and about 40% of dose-escalation patients had received checkpoint inhibitors. Partial responses were achieved by three dose-escalation patients, of whom one had hepatocellular carcinoma and two had cutaneous melanoma. The point of sequencing TCRbeta in the periphery was to test whether ivuxolimab changed TCR sequence diversity and drove clonal T-cell expansion. The monotherapy dose-escalation portion (N ≈ 56 patients) of the phase I ivuxolimab trial is reported in the paper.

The paper's findings and limits, for the study overall: After ivuxolimab, more expanded clones were found on average in CD8+ T cells than in CD4+ T cells. In the 0.1-3.0 mg/kg groups, partial responders were among the patients with the lowest normalized peripheral clonal expansion, particularly in CD8+ T cells. Low levels of normalized T-cell clonal expansion were also seen in some nonresponding patients. Which antigens the clonally expanded peripheral T cells were specific for was not determined. At doses of 0.1 to 3.0 mg/kg, clonal expansion of both CD4+ and CD8+ blood T cells was observed from baseline to week 6.

To sequence the TCRbeta CDR3 region, genomic DNA was isolated from the sorted cells. The immunoSEQ Assay was used for sequencing of TCRbeta CDR3 regions. Drawn from immuneACCESS, this table holds only the in-frame rearrangements with V and J called that TCRdb kept. Clones are partly lost; checked studies trace under half to an unresolved V gene and leave the rest unexplained. This sample holds 45,000 to 55,000 clones; around 83% were observed only once. The ten largest clones represent 7.5% to 10% of the sample. Sample: CD4+ or CD8+ T cells sorted from blood, taken in a trial of the OX40 agonist ivuxolimab. This TCR was sampled from an adult with an advanced solid tumor such as melanoma, head and neck, liver or kidney cancer. The chain is assembled from TRBV28 and TRBJ2-1; TRBD1 could be the D gene, as 6 bases match. Here is the DNA: TGTGCCAGCAGTTCCTCAGGGGCGAAGGGGTCGAATGAGCAGTTCTTC. Its product reads: CASSSSGAKGSNEQFF.